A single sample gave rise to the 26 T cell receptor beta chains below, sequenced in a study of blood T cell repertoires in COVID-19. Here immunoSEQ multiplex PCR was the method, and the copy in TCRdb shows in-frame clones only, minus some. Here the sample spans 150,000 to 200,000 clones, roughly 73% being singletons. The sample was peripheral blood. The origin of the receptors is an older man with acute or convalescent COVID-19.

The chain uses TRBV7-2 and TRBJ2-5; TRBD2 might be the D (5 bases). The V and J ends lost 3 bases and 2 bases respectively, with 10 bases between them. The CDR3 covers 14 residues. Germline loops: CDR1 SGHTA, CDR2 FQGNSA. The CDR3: CASSFSDLQETQYF. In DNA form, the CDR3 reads TGTGCCAGCAGCTTTTCGGACTTACAAGAGACCCAGTACTTC.

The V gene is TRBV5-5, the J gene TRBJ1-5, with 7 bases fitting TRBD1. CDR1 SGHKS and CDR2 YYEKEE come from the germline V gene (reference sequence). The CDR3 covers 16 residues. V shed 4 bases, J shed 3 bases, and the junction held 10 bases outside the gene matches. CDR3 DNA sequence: TGTGCCAGCAGCCCACGACAGGGAGTTTACAATCAGCCCCAGCATTTT. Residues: CASSPRQGVYNQPQHF.

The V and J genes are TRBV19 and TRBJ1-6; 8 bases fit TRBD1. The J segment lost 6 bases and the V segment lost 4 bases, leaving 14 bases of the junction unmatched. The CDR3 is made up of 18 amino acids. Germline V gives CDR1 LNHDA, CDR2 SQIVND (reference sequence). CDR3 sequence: CASSRRGQGPTINSPLHF. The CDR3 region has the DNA TGTGCCAGTAGTAGGAGAGGACAGGGCCCAACCATTAATTCACCCCTCCACTTT.

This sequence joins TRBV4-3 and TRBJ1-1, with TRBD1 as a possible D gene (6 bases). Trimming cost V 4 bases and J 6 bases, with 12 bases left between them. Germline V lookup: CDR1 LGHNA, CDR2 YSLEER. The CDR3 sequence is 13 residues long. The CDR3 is CASSRRGFSEAFF. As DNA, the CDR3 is TGCGCCAGCAGCCGCAGGGGCTTTTCTGAAGCTTTCTTT.

The CDR3 DNA reads as TGTGCCAGCGGAAGAGACCCGGCATCCTCTGGAAACACCATATATTTT. It specifies CASGRDPASSGNTIYF. The V call is TRBV10-3, the J call TRBJ1-3; D is ambiguous. V dropped 10 bases and J dropped 0 bases, with 19 bases sitting between them. The CDR3 consists of 16 residues. From germline, CDR1 is ENHRY and CDR2 SYGVKD.

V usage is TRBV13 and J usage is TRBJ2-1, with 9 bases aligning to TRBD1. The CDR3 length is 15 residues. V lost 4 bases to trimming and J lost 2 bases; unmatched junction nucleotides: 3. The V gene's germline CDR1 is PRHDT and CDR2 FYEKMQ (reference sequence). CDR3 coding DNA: TGTGCCAGCAGCTCGGGACAGGGACCCTACAATGAGCAGTTCTTC. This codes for CASSSGQGPYNEQFF.

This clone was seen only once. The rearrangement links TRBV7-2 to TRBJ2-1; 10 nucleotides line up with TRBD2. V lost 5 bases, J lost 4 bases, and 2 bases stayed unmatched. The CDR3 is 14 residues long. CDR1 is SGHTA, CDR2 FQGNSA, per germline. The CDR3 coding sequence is TGTGCCAGCAGCCTGACTAGCGGGTACAATGAGCAGTTCTTC. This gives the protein CASSLTSGYNEQFF.

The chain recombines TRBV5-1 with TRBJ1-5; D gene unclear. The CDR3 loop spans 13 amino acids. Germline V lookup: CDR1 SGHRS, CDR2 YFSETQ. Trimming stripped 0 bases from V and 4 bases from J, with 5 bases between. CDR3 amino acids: CASSLDRNQPQHF. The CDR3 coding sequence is TGCGCCAGCAGCTTGGACAGAAATCAGCCCCAGCATTTT.

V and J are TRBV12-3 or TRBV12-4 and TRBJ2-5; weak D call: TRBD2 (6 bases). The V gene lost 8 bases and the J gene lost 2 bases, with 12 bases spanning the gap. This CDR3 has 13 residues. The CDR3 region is CASGTGGQETQYF. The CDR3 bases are TGTGCCAGCGGGACTGGGGGTCAAGAGACCCAGTACTTC.

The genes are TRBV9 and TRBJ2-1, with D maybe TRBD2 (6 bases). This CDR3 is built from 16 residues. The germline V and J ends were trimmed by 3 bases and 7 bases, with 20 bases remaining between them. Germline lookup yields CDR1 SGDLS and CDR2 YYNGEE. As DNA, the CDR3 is TGTGCCAGCAGCGGGGGAATGGGGCTAGCGAAGAATGAGCAGTTCTTC. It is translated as CASSGGMGLAKNEQFF.

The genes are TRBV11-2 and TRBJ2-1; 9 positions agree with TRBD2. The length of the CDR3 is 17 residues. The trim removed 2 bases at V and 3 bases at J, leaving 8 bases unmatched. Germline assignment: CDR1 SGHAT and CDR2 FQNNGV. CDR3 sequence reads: CASSLFPSGTNYNEQFF. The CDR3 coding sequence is TGTGCCAGCAGCTTATTCCCTAGCGGGACAAACTACAATGAGCAGTTCTTC.

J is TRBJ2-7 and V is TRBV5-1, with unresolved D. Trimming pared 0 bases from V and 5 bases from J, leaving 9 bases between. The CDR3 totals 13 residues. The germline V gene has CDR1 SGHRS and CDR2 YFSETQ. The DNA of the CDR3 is TGCGCCAGCAGCTTGGTTTACAGCCACGAGCAGTACTTC. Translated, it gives CASSLVYSHEQYF.

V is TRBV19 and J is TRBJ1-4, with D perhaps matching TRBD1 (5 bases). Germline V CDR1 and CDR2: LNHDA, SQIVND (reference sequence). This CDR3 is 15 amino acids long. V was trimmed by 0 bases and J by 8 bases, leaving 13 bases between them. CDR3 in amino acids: CASSIDPGNREKLFF. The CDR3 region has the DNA TGTGCCAGTAGTATAGACCCGGGTAACAGGGAAAAACTGTTTTTT. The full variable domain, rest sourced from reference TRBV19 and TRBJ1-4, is DGGITQSPKYLFRKEGQNVTLSCEQNLNHDAMYWYRQDPGQGLRLIYYSQIVNDFQKGDIAEGYSVSREKKESFPLTVTSAQKNPTAFYLCASSIDPGNREKLFFGSGTQLSVL.

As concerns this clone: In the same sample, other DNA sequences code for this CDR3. CDR3 nucleotides: TGCGCCAGCAGCCAGGAACTAGCGGCGAACACCGGGGAGCTGTTTTTT. As protein: CASSQELAANTGELFF. The chain links TRBV4-1 to TRBJ2-2, with TRBD2 matching over 8 bases. The J segment lost 0 bases and the V segment lost 3 bases, leaving 3 bases of the junction unmatched. There are 16 residues in the CDR3. CDR1 MGHRA and CDR2 YSYEKL come from the germline V gene.

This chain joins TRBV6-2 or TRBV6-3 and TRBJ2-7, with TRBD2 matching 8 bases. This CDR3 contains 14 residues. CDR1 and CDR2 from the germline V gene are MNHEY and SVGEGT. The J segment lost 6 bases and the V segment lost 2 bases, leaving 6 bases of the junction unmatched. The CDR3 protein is CASSYGREGREQYF. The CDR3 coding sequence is TGTGCCAGCAGTTACGGACGGGAGGGCCGCGAGCAGTACTTC.

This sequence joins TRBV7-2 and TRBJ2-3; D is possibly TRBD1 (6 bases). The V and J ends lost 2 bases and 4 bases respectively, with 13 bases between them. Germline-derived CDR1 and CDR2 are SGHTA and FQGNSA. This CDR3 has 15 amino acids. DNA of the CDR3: TGTGCCAGCAGCTTAATCTACAGGGCATCAGATACGCAGTATTTT. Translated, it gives CASSLIYRASDTQYF.

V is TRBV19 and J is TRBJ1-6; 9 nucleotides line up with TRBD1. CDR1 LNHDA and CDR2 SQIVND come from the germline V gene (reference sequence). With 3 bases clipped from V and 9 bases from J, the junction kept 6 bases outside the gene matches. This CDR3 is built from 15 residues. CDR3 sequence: CASSMGQGYSSPLHF. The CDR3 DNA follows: TGTGCCAGTAGTATGGGACAGGGTTATTCTTCACCCCTCCACTTT.

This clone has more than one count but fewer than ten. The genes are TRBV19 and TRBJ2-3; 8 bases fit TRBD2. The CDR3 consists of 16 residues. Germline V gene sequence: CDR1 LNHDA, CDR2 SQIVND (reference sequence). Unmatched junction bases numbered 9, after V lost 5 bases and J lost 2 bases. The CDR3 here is CASSVGRGALTDTQYF. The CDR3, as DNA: TGTGCCAGTAGTGTGGGGCGGGGGGCCCTCACAGATACGCAGTATTTT. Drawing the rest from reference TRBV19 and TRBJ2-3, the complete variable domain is DGGITQSPKYLFRKEGQNVTLSCEQNLNHDAMYWYRQDPGQGLRLIYYSQIVNDFQKGDIAEGYSVSREKKESFPLTVTSAQKNPTAFYLCASSVGRGALTDTQYFGPGTRLTVL.

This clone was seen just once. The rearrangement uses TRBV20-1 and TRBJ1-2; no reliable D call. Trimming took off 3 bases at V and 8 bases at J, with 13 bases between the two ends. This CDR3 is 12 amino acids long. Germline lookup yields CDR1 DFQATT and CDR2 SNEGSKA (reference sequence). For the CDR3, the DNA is TGCAGTGCTAGTCTGGTCGGGGAGGGCTACACCTTC. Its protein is CSASLVGEGYTF.

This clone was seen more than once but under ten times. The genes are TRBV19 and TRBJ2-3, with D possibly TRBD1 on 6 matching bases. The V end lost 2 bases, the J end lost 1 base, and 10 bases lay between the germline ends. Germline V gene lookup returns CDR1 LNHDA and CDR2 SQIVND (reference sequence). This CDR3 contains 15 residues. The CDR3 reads CASSIRQVGTDTQYF. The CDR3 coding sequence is TGTGCCAGTAGTATAAGACAGGTGGGCACAGATACGCAGTATTTT.

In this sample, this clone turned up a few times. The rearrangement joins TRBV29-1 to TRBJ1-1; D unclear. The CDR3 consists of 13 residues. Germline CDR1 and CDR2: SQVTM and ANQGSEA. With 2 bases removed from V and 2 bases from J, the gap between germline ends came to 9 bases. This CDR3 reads CSVETTANTEAFF. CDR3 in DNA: TGCAGCGTTGAAACAACAGCCAACACTGAAGCTTTCTTT.

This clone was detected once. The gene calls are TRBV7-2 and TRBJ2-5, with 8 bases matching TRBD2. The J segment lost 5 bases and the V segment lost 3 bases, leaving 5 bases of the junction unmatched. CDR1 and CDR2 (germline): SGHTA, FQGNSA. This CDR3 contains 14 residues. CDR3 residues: CASSFNPGGETQYF. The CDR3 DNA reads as TGTGCCAGCAGCTTTAACCCGGGGGGGGAGACCCAGTACTTC. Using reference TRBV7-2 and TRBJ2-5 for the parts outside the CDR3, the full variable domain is GAGVSQSPSNKVTEKGKDVELRCDPISGHTALYWYRQSLGQGLEFLIYFQGNSAPDKSGLPSDRFSAERTGGSVSTLTIQRTQQEDSAVYLCASSFNPGGETQYFGPGTRLLVL.

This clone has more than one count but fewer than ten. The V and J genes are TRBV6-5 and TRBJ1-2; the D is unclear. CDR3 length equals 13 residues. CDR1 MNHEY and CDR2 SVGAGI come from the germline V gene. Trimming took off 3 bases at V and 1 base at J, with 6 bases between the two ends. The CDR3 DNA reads TGTGCCAGCAGTTATCTAAGTAACTATGGCTACACCTTC. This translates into CASSYLSNYGYTF.

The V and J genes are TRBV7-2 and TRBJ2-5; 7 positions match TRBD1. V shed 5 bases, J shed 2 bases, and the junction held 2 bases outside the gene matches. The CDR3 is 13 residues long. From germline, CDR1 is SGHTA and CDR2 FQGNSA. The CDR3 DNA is TGTGCCAGCAGCAGGGACAGACAAGAGACCCAGTACTTC. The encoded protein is CASSRDRQETQYF.

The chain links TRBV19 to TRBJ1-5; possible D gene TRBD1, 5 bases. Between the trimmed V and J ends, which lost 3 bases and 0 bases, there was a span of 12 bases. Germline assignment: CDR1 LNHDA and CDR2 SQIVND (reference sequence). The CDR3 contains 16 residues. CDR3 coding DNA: TGTGCCAGTAGTATGGGAGGGGCCTATAGCAATCAGCCCCAGCATTTT. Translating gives CASSMGGAYSNQPQHF.

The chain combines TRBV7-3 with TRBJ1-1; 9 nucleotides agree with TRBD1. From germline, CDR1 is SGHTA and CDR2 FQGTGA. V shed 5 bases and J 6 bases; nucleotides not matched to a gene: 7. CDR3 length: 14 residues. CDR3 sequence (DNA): TGTGCCAGCAGCAGGGACAGGGTGGGATCTGAAGCTTTCTTT. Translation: CASSRDRVGSEAFF.